The 8 T cell receptor beta chains below were found in one sample sequenced in a study of blood T cell repertoires in COVID-19. Produced via immunoSEQ multiplex PCR; TCRdb's table is partial and in-frame only. The sample has some 200,000 clones, around 84% seen once; the top ten hold approximately 14%. The sample consisted of peripheral blood. The receptors here all came from a young man with active or convalescent COVID-19.

V gene TRBV30 combines with J gene TRBJ1-5, with 8 bases lining up with TRBD1. Germline CDR1 is GTSNPN and CDR2 is SVGIG (reference sequence). Unmatched junction bases numbered 2, after V lost 0 bases and J lost 1 base. The CDR3 sequence is 15 residues long. In nucleotides, the CDR3 is TGTGCCTGGAGTGTCGGACAGGGAAGCAATCAGCCCCAGCATTTT. Translation gives CAWSVGQGSNQPQHF.

This rearrangement joins TRBV11-3 to TRBJ2-5; TRBD2 aligns across 9 bases. The V segment lost 5 bases and the J segment 5 bases; nucleotides outside the gene matches: 15. Germline V gene lookup returns CDR1 SGHNT and CDR2 YENEEA. CDR3 length: 17 residues. The CDR3 spells CASSPWTSETSGETQYF. CDR3 sequence (DNA): TGTGCCAGCAGCCCCTGGACTAGCGAAACATCTGGGGAGACCCAGTACTTC.

The chain couples TRBV28 to TRBJ1-2; no reliable D call. V lost 3 bases and J 3 bases, leaving 5 bases between the germline ends. The germline V gene encodes CDR1 MDHEN and CDR2 SYDVKM. This CDR3 is 12 amino acids long. The CDR3 is CASSLAYYGYTF. CDR3 DNA sequence: TGTGCCAGCAGTTTGGCATACTATGGCTACACCTTC.

This chain uses TRBV19 with TRBJ1-2; unclear D gene. V was clipped by 6 bases and J by 1 base, with 15 bases between them. Per germline, CDR1 LNHDA and CDR2 SQIVND (reference sequence). This CDR3 region has 15 residues. The CDR3 loop reads CASRIRPAFNYGYTF. The CDR3 DNA is TGTGCCAGTAGGATCAGGCCTGCATTTAACTATGGCTACACCTTC. Complete variable domain (other parts from reference TRBV19 and TRBJ1-2): DGGITQSPKYLFRKEGQNVTLSCEQNLNHDAMYWYRQDPGQGLRLIYYSQIVNDFQKGDIAEGYSVSREKKESFPLTVTSAQKNPTAFYLCASRIRPAFNYGYTFGSGTRLTVV.

In its sample, this clone was seen a few times. The chain links TRBV11-3 to TRBJ2-3, with 8 bases aligning to TRBD1. This CDR3 comprises 13 residues. Germline assignment: CDR1 SGHNT and CDR2 YENEEA. After removal of 5 bases from V and 6 bases from J, the junction contained 4 bases not matched to a gene. The DNA of the CDR3 is TGTGCCAGCAGCCGGACAGGGCTGGATACGCAGTATTTT. Translated: CASSRTGLDTQYF.

This clone was seen a single time. The V and J genes are TRBV3-1 (or the pseudogene TRBV3-2) and TRBJ2-2; 7 bases align to TRBD2. V trimming: 0 bases; J trimming: 6 bases; junction bases outside the gene matches: 1. Germline CDR1 and CDR2: LGHDT and YNNKEL (reference sequence). This CDR3 has 14 residues. The CDR3 nucleotides read TGTGCCAGCAGCCAAGATGGGGGGGCCGGGGAGCTGTTTTTT. Amino acid sequence: CASSQDGGAGELFF.

The chain links TRBV18 to TRBJ2-7; D might be TRBD2 (5 bases). The CDR3 runs 18 residues. V lost 0 bases, J lost 6 bases, and 24 bases lay in between. The V gene's germline CDR1 is KGHSH and CDR2 LQKENI. The CDR3 coding sequence is TGTGCCAGCTCACCACCGGCTAGCTCTCGCGGGCCCCGCGCCGAGCAGTACTTC. Its translation is CASSPPASSRGPRAEQYF.

V and J are TRBV11-3 and TRBJ2-7; tentatively, D is TRBD1 (6 bases). The V end lost 2 bases, the J end lost 2 bases, and 13 bases lay between the germline ends. Looked up from germline, CDR1 is SGHNT and CDR2 is YENEEA. The CDR3 consists of 15 residues. The CDR3 here is CASSLKTGNTYEQYF. For the CDR3, the DNA is TGTGCCAGCAGCTTAAAAACAGGGAACACCTACGAGCAGTACTTC.